Detailed here is one T cell receptor beta chain. Antigen specificity is unknown. Using RNA transcripts as the source, TCR beta CDR3 regions were amplified. HTBI primers were the set used in a first-round RT-PCR of the TCR CDR3. TCRdb reprocessed the multiplex PCR reads via MiXCR and lists one record per CDR3 protein. The table includes around 100,000 distinct CDR3 sequences, about 45% detected once. This specimen belongs to a study of T cells in Graves' hyperthyroidism and ophthalmopathy. Hyperthyroidism, newly diagnosed and lasting under 2 months, affected patients aged 18 to 65. Regarding the study as a whole: Ophthalmopathy prediction by the model preceded onset by a median roughly 6.3 months. Most clonotypes expanded in thyroid above 0.001 were likewise present in blood.

CDR1 is ENHRY and CDR2 is SYGVKD in the germline V gene. Trimming cost V 4 bases and J 0 bases, with 2 bases left between them. The length of the CDR3 is 12 residues. This chain connects TRBV10-3 to TRBJ2-3; D not certain. This TCR derives from a man aged 40-49 years with Graves' hyperthyroidism. The sequenced sample was blood. The CDR3 coding sequence is TGTGCCATCAGTGCTAGCACAGATACGCAGTATTTT. Translating gives CAISASTDTQYF.